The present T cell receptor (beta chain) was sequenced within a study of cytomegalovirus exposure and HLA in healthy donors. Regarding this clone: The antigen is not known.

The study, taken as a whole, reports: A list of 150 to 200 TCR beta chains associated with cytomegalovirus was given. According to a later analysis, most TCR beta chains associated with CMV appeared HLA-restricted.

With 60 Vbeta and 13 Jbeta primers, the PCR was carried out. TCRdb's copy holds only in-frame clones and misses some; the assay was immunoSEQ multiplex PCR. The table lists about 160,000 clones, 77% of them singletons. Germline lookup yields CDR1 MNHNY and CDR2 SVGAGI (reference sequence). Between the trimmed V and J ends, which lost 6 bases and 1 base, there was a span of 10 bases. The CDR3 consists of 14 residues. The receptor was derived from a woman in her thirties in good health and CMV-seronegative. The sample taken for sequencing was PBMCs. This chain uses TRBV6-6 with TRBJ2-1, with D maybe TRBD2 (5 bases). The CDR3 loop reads CASSLANSYNEQFF. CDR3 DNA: TGTGCCAGCAGCTTAGCGAATTCCTACAATGAGCAGTTCTTC.